This TCR beta chain was obtained from a study of blood T cell repertoires in COVID-19 (dated by TCRdb to 2019 to 2021). About the full investigation: Samples covering the acute and convalescent phases of COVID-19 were provided by collaborators in the United States, Italy and Spain. The material from the prospective study consisted of cDNA or gDNA derived from T cells, B-cell-depleted T cells, or PBMCs. Deeply sampled blood TCRbeta repertoires from subjects exposed to, actively infected with, or recovered from COVID-19 were included in the dataset. The repertoires were released in a freely available public database meant as a resource for research on the immune response to SARS-CoV-2. Samples came from the ongoing ImmuneRACE study (first 160 participants) plus 1,254 subjects from 6 global collaborators. The sample metadata nearly always contained a de-identified subject ID, COVID-19 status, age in years and sex. Where available, HLA class I and class II types were obtained from metadata supplied by the sample provider rather than from assay-based typing.

The immunoSEQ Assay, a bias-controlled multiplex PCR, was used to amplify TCRbeta CDR3 regions from genomic DNA. The paper's processing steps were these. Within the assay, amplification of reference gene primers was used to estimate how many nucleated cells each sample contained. To quantify the absolute abundance of each unique TCRbeta CDR3 rearrangement, sequence reads were collapsed and filtered. For each sample, productive Simpson clonality was calculated as the square root of Simpson's diversity index across productive rearrangements. This immuneACCESS table, as held by TCRdb, lists in-frame sequences with V and J called but not all clones. Of the missing ones, under half trace to an unresolved V gene in checked studies; the others have no known cause. The D gene and trimming were derived from the DNA, and the V and J assignments and clone size from that table. The sample profile shows more than 95,000 clones; around 79% of them were found once. 2% to 3% of the sample goes to the ten largest clones.

This clone was seen only a few times. The antigen it binds to is not known. No base quality values were provided; no much bigger clone lies one nucleotide off. Beyond this particular receptor, the publication reports: Clinical and demographic metadata were provided uncurated, with the amount varying by source and participant.

Collaborating institutions collected whole blood in K2EDTA tubes following their own protocols. For TCRbeta analysis, collaborator samples were shipped as frozen whole blood, as isolated PBMCs, or as DNA extracted from either sample type. The sequenced sample was peripheral blood. The receptor comes from a man in his forties or fifties with acute or convalescent COVID-19.

Here is the DNA: TGTGCCAGCAGTGAGATCGACAGGGGGCGGCCTGAAGCTTTCTTT. It translates to CASSEIDRGRPEAFF. The chain is made from TRBV25-1 and TRBJ1-1; 10 of the junction bases match TRBD1. The CDR3, cysteine through phenylalanine, is 15 amino acids long. The read is trimmed to its CDR3 DNA, 45 bases read in frame from base 1. V trim: 3 bases; J trim: 6 bases; unmatched bases: 7. In the germline V gene, CDR1 corresponds to MGHDK and CDR2 to SYGVNS.